These 30 T cell receptor beta chains came from one sample sequenced in a study of T cells in Graves' hyperthyroidism and ophthalmopathy. Researchers took RNA transcripts and amplified the TCR beta CDR3 regions from them. With the HTBI primer set, the TCR CDR3 went through a first round of RT-PCR. TCRdb analysed the multiplex PCR reads with MiXCR anew, one entry per CDR3 protein. The sample contains some 720,000 distinct CDR3 sequences, about 17% of which appear only once. Sequenced: blood. The receptor set was obtained from a man younger than 35 with Graves' hyperthyroidism.

The chain recombines TRBV29-1 with TRBJ2-5; D is unclear. The CDR3 is made up of 13 amino acids. Germline V CDR1 and CDR2: SQVTM, ANQGSEA. The V and J ends lost 0 bases and 4 bases respectively, with 9 bases between them. This chain's CDR3 is CSVEESRPETQYF. CDR3 nucleotide sequence: TGCAGCGTTGAAGAATCCAGACCAGAGACCCAGTACTTC.

V and J are TRBV12-5 and TRBJ2-2, with a possible D match to TRBD1 (6 bases). V lost 0 bases and J lost 5, with 16 bases in between. The V gene's germline CDR1 is LGHNT and CDR2 FRNRAP. The CDR3 has 17 amino acids. This CDR3 is CASGLVPTGSETGELFF. CDR3 bases: TGTGCTAGTGGTTTGGTACCCACAGGGTCAGAAACCGGGGAGCTGTTTTTT.

This clonotype was observed many times. This sequence joins TRBV28 and TRBJ2-5; no clear D gene. The germline V and J ends were trimmed by 7 bases and 5 bases, with 11 bases remaining between them. This CDR3 has 12 residues. The germline V gene encodes CDR1 MDHEN and CDR2 SYDVKM. For the CDR3, the DNA is TGTGCCAGCATGGGTTCCCCCGAGACCCAGTACTTC. Protein: CASMGSPETQYF. Using reference TRBV28 and TRBJ2-5 for the parts outside the CDR3, the full variable domain is DVKVTQSSRYLVKRTGEKVFLECVQDMDHENMFWYRQDPGLGLRLIYFSYDVKMKEKGDIPEGYSVSREKKERFSLILESASTNQTSMYLCASMGSPETQYFGPGTRLLVL.

At least ten counts were recorded for this clonotype. The chain joins TRBV20-1 to TRBJ2-1; TRBD2 agrees at 7 bases. Trimming took 4 bases from V and 4 from J; bases not matched to a gene: 7. Germline loops: CDR1 DFQATT, CDR2 SNEGSKA (reference sequence). CDR3 length equals 14 residues. Written as DNA, the CDR3 is TGCAGTGCTACCGGGACTAACCGATACAATGAGCAGTTCTTC. As protein: CSATGTNRYNEQFF.

This clonotype has ten or more counts. This chain uses TRBV24-1 with TRBJ2-2; TRBD1 matches 10 bases. This CDR3 spans 16 amino acids. CDR1 and CDR2 from the germline V gene are KGHDR and SFDVKD. V lost 1 base, J lost 3 bases, and 1 base stayed unmatched. The CDR3 DNA follows: TGTGCCACCAGTGATTTTGGGACAGGGGACACCGGGGAGCTGTTTTTT. Translation: CATSDFGTGDTGELFF.

This clonotype was recorded at least ten times. V usage is TRBV20-1 and J usage is TRBJ2-3; TRBD1 matches 8 bases. This CDR3 contains 14 residues. The germline V gene has CDR1 DFQATT and CDR2 SNEGSKA (reference sequence). With 0 bases clipped from V and 4 bases from J, the junction kept 3 bases outside the gene matches. CDR3: CSARDPQGADTQYF. Written as DNA, the CDR3 is TGCAGTGCTAGAGATCCACAGGGGGCAGATACGCAGTATTTT.

This clonotype was seen ten or more times. The rearrangement uses TRBV2 and TRBJ2-1; D is uncertain. Trimming left V 1 base short and J 0 bases short, with 10 bases between. This CDR3 has 16 amino acids. In germline, CDR1 is SNHLY, CDR2 FYNNEI. The CDR3 DNA follows: TGTGCCAGCAGTGAAGTCGGCGGAAGCTCCTACAATGAGCAGTTCTTC. It encodes CASSEVGGSSYNEQFF.

The table lists this clonotype with a few counts. The genes are TRBV2 and TRBJ1-6; 10 bases align to TRBD1. This CDR3 comprises 14 residues. Germline V gives CDR1 SNHLY, CDR2 FYNNEI. V was pared by 6 bases and J by 11 bases, with 7 bases of the junction left unmatched. The DNA for the CDR3 is TGTGCCAGCAGCGACAGGGGGCTGGATCCACCCCTCCACTTT. It encodes CASSDRGLDPPLHF.

The V call is TRBV11-3, the J call TRBJ2-3; TRBD2 aligns across 10 bases. Per the germline V gene, CDR1 is SGHNT and CDR2 is YENEEA. This CDR3 is 20 amino acids long. The ends lost 6 bases at V and 1 base at J; junction bases unmatched: 19. As DNA, the CDR3 is TGTGCCAGCAGGGTTCGGTTGTCGCTAGCGGGAGAGCTCTGCACAGATACGCAGTATTTT. Translating gives CASRVRLSLAGELCTDTQYF.

For this clonotype: Being one base from a much bigger clone, this may be a read error. The rearrangement uses TRBV6-2 or TRBV6-3 and TRBJ2-3; D assignment may be TRBD1 or TRBD2 (7 bases each). Germline V gene lookup returns CDR1 MNHEY and CDR2 SVGEGT. V lost 10 bases and J lost 3, with 17 bases in between. CDR3 length: 14 amino acids. CDR3 residues: CAIARQGGTDTQYF. The CDR3 nucleotides read TGTGCCATCGCGAGGCAGGGGGGGACAGATACGCAGTATTTT.

This chain uses TRBV11-3 with TRBJ2-7; the match to TRBD1 covers 8 bases. Germline CDR1 SGHNT, CDR2 YENEEA. V shed 0 bases and J 6 bases; nucleotides not matched to a gene: 7. The CDR3 length is 15 residues. In DNA, the CDR3 is TGTGCCAGCAGCTTAGATGGGACAGGTATAATCGAGCAGTACTTC. Translating it yields CASSLDGTGIIEQYF.

This chain uses TRBV10-2 with TRBJ1-5; the D gene is possibly TRBD1 (5 bases). This CDR3 has 16 residues. V lost 0 bases to trimming and J lost 4 bases, with 13 bases between them. Germline V gives CDR1 WSHSY, CDR2 SAAADI. CDR3 loop: CASSESYQGPNQPQHF. In nucleotides, the CDR3 is TGCGCCAGCAGTGAGTCGTACCAGGGCCCTAATCAGCCCCAGCATTTT.

CDR3 coding DNA: TGCGCCAGCAGCCAAGCAGTGGGGGGCTCCTACAATGAGCAGTTCTTC. It yields the protein CASSQAVGGSYNEQFF. This rearrangement joins TRBV4-1 to TRBJ2-1; D may be TRBD2 (6 bases). V was clipped by 1 base and J by 0 bases, with 10 bases between them. The CDR3 totals 16 residues. Germline V gene data show CDR1 as MGHRA and CDR2 as YSYEKL.

This clonotype was found a few times. The chain couples TRBV30 to TRBJ1-1; D remains ambiguous. CDR3 length equals 13 residues. Germline V gene data show CDR1 as GTSNPN and CDR2 as SVGIG (reference sequence). The V end lost 3 bases, the J end lost 1 base, and 9 bases lay between the germline ends. The CDR3 nucleotides are TGTGCCTGGAGCGCGACAAGGAACACTGAAGCTTTCTTT. Translating gives CAWSATRNTEAFF. The full variable domain, rest sourced from reference TRBV30 and TRBJ1-1, is SQTIHQWPATLVQPVGSPLSLECTVEGTSNPNLYWYRQAAGRGLQLLFYSVGIGQISSEVPQNLSASRPQDRQFILSSKKLLLSDSGFYLCAWSATRNTEAFFGQGTRLTVV.

The chain uses TRBV3-1 and TRBJ2-2, with TRBD2 matching 8 bases. Germline loops: CDR1 LGHDT, CDR2 YNNKEL (reference sequence). Germline trimming cut 2 bases from V and 1 base from J; bases unmatched to any gene: 3. This CDR3 contains 16 residues. CDR3 coding DNA: TGTGCCAGCAGCCAAACAAGCGGGGGGAACACCGGGGAGCTGTTTTTT. Protein product: CASSQTSGGNTGELFF.

This clonotype has just a few counts. This chain links TRBV29-1 with TRBJ1-2; D is unresolved. In germline, CDR1 is SQVTM, CDR2 ANQGSEA. The CDR3 contains 16 residues. Trimming cost V 6 bases and J 4 bases, with 24 bases left between them. DNA of the CDR3: TGCAGCGTCGCCGGGTTTCCCAGGTACTTCGGCTATGGCTACACCTTC. It yields the protein CSVAGFPRYFGYGYTF.

This clonotype was counted a few times. For the CDR3, the DNA is TGTGCCAGTAGTATAGAGAGGATGGGGACCCAGTACTTC. Its protein product is CASSIERMGTQYF. The chain links TRBV19 to TRBJ2-5; no reliable D call. With 0 bases removed from V and 7 bases from J, the gap between germline ends came to 9 bases. This CDR3 is 13 amino acids long. Germline loops: CDR1 LNHDA, CDR2 SQIVND (reference sequence).

V usage is TRBV6-1 and J usage is TRBJ2-2; D might be TRBD2 (5 bases). This CDR3 contains 15 residues. V was cut by 6 bases and J by 1 base, with 12 bases left in between. CDR1 is MNHNS and CDR2 is SASEGT in the germline V gene. CDR3 DNA sequence: TGTGCCAGCAGGGGATTAGCGAGGAACACCGGGGAGCTGTTTTTT. This translates into CASRGLARNTGELFF.

This clonotype was recorded at least ten times. The CDR3 loop is CASSLELAGTYNEQFF. CDR3 sequence (DNA): TGTGCCAGCAGTTTAGAACTAGCGGGGACCTACAATGAGCAGTTCTTC. The chain is built from TRBV28 and TRBJ2-1, with 10 bases that match TRBD2. After removal of 2 bases from V and 2 bases from J, the junction contained 3 bases not matched to a gene. The germline V gene has CDR1 MDHEN and CDR2 SYDVKM. The CDR3 spans 16 residues.

Only a few counts were recorded for this clonotype. V gene TRBV28 combines with J gene TRBJ2-1; D is possibly TRBD2 (5 bases). CDR3 length equals 12 residues. Trimming shortened V by 8 bases and J by 7 bases, and 12 bases separated the two germline ends. Germline V gene lookup returns CDR1 MDHEN and CDR2 SYDVKM. The CDR3 DNA reads TGTGCCAGCTGCGGGTATTTGAATGAGCAGTTCTTC. It specifies CASCGYLNEQFF.

V is TRBV3-1 and J is TRBJ2-5, with D hard to call. CDR1 is LGHDT, CDR2 YNNKEL, per germline (reference sequence). The V gene lost 2 bases and the J gene lost 2 bases, with 12 bases spanning the gap. The CDR3 is 15 amino acids. The CDR3 is CASSQSPQSQETQYF. CDR3 nucleotides: TGTGCCAGCAGCCAATCCCCACAGAGTCAAGAGACCCAGTACTTC.

This clonotype was observed once. Germline and junction disagree at one end, which may indicate a read error. The chain uses TRBV5-1 and TRBJ1-2; D call uncertain. CDR1 is SGHRS and CDR2 is YFSETQ in the germline V gene. The CDR3 is made up of 13 amino acids. CDR3 coding DNA: TGCGCCAGCAGCTTGATGGAGGACTATGGCCACACCTTC. This sequence encodes CASSLMEDYGHTF.

This clonotype was counted between two and nine times. The chain recombines TRBV24-1 with TRBJ2-4, with a tentative D call TRBD1 (5 bases). The CDR3 has 16 amino acids. The V end was cut by 3 bases, the J end by 2 bases, with 13 bases between. CDR1 and CDR2 from the germline V gene are KGHDR and SFDVKD. The CDR3 region is CATSDTTTVTKNIQYF. The CDR3, as DNA: TGTGCCACCAGTGATACCACGACAGTAACCAAAAACATTCAGTACTTC.

This chain connects TRBV5-6 to TRBJ1-2; D unclear. The CDR3 loop spans 12 amino acids. V was cut by 4 bases and J by 3 bases, with 7 bases left in between. Germline values: CDR1 SGHDT, CDR2 YYEEEE. The CDR3 loop reads CASSREDYGYTF. The CDR3 region has the DNA TGTGCCAGCAGCCGGGAGGACTATGGCTACACCTTC. Based on the CDR3 plus reference TRBV5-6 and TRBJ1-2, the full variable domain is DAGVTQSPTHLIKTRGQQVTLRCSPKSGHDTVSWYQQALGQGPQFIFQYYEEEERQRGNFPDRFSGHQFPNYSSELNVNALLLGDSALYLCASSREDYGYTFGSGTRLTVV.

At least ten counts were recorded for this clonotype. The chain uses TRBV3-1 and TRBJ2-7; 8 bases agree with TRBD2. Trimming removed 6 bases from V and 5 bases from J; junction bases left unmatched: 9. The CDR3 loop spans 14 amino acids. Germline values: CDR1 LGHDT, CDR2 YNNKEL (reference sequence). As DNA, the CDR3 is TGTGCCAGCAGAAACGCGGGAGGAAGAGACGAGCAGTACTTC. It encodes CASRNAGGRDEQYF.

In its sample, this clonotype was seen many times. This sequence joins TRBV2 and TRBJ2-7; the match to TRBD2 covers 11 bases. Germline-derived CDR1 and CDR2 are SNHLY and FYNNEI. This CDR3 contains 15 residues. The V segment lost 3 bases and the J segment 3 bases; nucleotides outside the gene matches: 4. CDR3 sequence reads: CASSEGLADLYEQYF. DNA of the CDR3: TGTGCCAGCAGTGAGGGACTAGCGGACCTCTACGAGCAGTACTTC.

This clonotype came up many times. The chain recombines TRBV7-9 with TRBJ2-1; 9 bases line up with TRBD1. The germline CDR1 and CDR2 sequences are SEHNR and FQNEAQ (reference sequence). The CDR3 loop spans 15 amino acids. The V gene end was trimmed by 5 bases and the J gene end by 4 bases; junction bases not matched to a gene: 6. DNA of the CDR3: TGTGCCAGCAGCGTCGGACAGGGGCTGTACAATGAGCAGTTCTTC. Translation gives CASSVGQGLYNEQFF.

The chain uses TRBV12-3 or TRBV12-4 and TRBJ2-3; 7 positions match TRBD2. The junction had 4 bases not matched to a gene; V was cut back by 1 base and J by 0 bases. CDR3 length: 16 amino acids. This chain's CDR3 is CASSLGVGGSTDTQYF. CDR3 DNA: TGTGCCAGCAGTTTAGGGGTGGGAGGGAGCACAGATACGCAGTATTTT.

A word on this clonotype: A much larger clone differs by one base, so this may be a read error. The CDR3 sequence: CGALLGSGSYEQYF. CDR3 coding DNA: TGCGGTGCCCTCCTAGGGAGTGGGTCCTACGAGCAGTACTTC. The chain uses TRBV20-1 and TRBJ2-7, with D tentatively TRBD2 (5 bases). Germline loops: CDR1 DFQATT, CDR2 SNEGSKA (reference sequence). The CDR3 extends over 14 amino acids.

There are a few counts of this clonotype. The V call is TRBV20-1, the J call TRBJ2-7; D may be TRBD1 (6 bases). Germline-derived CDR1 and CDR2 are DFQATT and SNEGSKA (reference sequence). This CDR3 comprises 13 residues. V lost 4 bases to trimming and J lost 1 base, with 11 bases between them. The chain's CDR3 is CSAIAGTSYEQYF. The CDR3, as DNA: TGCAGTGCTATCGCCGGGACATCCTACGAGCAGTACTTC.